This T cell receptor beta chain came from a study of beta chain features in type 1 diabetes. The study, taken as a whole, reports: Naive, central memory and Treg TCRB repertoires appeared more alike in patients than in healthy donors. People with Type 1 diabetes carried modestly yet significantly shorter TCRB CDR3s in all four CD4+ subsets. PCR might favor shorter templates, but any such skew would affect patients and controls equally.

J lost 6 bases, V lost 5 bases, and 11 bases had no gene match. The CDR3 sequence is 14 residues long. Germline V gene data show CDR1 as GTSNPN and CDR2 as SVGIG (reference sequence). The authors reverse transcribed all of the isolated RNA, so sequencing captured expressed TCRB transcripts. Sequencing was performed with immunoSEQ multiplex PCR; in TCRdb, only in-frame clones are kept and a portion is missing. The data show a few hundred thousand clones, with around an eighth seen just once and about 0.01% held by the top ten. Sampling consisted of one heparinised blood draw per donor, averaging around 120 mL. With respect to this clone: The antigen is unknown.

The receptor was derived from a woman in her late teens or twenties with type 1 diabetes. The rearrangement joins TRBV30 to TRBJ2-7; 9 bases fit TRBD1. Sequenced sample: naive CD4+ T cells from blood. The CDR3: CAWGTGTGNFEQYF. The DNA for the CDR3 is TGTGCCTGGGGGACCGGGACAGGGAATTTCGAGCAGTACTTC.